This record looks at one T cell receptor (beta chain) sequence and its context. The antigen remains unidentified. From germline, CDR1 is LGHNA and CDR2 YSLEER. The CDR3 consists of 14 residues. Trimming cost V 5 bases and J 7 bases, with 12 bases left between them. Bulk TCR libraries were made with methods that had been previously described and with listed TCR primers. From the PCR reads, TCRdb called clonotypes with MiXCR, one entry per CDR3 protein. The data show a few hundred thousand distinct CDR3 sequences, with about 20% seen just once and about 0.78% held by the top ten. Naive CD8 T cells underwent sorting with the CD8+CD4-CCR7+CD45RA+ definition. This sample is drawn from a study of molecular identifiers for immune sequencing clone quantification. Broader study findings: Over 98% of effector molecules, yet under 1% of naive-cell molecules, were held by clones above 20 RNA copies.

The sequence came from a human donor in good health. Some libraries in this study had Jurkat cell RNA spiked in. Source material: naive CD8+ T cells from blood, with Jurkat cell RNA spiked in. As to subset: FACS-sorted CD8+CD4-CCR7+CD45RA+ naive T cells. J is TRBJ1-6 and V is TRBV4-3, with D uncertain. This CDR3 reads CASSEAVLNSPLHF. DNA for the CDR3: TGCGCCAGCAGCGAGGCGGTCCTCAATTCACCCCTCCACTTT.